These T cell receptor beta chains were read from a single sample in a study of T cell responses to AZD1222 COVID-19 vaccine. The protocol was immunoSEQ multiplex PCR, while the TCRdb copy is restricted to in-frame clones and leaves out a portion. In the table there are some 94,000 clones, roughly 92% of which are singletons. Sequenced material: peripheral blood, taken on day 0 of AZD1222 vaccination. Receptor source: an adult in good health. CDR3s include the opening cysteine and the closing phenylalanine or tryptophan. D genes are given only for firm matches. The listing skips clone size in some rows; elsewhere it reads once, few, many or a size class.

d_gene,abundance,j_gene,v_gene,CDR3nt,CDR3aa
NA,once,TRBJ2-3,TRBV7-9,TGTGCCAGCAGGGGATCCATTAGCACAGATACGCAGTATTTT,CASRGSISTDTQYF
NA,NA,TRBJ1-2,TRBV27,TGTGCCAGCAGTTTAGGTGGGGATTATGGCTACACCTTC,CASSLGGDYGYTF
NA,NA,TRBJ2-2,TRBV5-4,TGTGCCAGCAGCGACTACACCGGGGAGCTGTTTTTT,CASSDYTGELFF
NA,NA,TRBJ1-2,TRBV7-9,TGTGCCAGCAGCCTAACAGGACTAAACTTC,CASSLTGLNF
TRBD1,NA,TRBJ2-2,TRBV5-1,TGCGCCAGCAGTTGGGGACAGGCGAACACCGGGGAGCTGTTTTTT,CASSWGQANTGELFF
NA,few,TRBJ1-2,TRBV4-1,TGCGCCAGCAGCCCCCCACAGGGAGATGGCTACACCTTC,CASSPPQGDGYTF
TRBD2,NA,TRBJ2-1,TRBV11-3,TGTGCCAGCAGCACTGGGACTAGCGGGGGCTCTGTCGATGAGCAGTTCTTC,CASSTGTSGGSVDEQFF
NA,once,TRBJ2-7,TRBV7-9,TGTGCCAGCGCAGGCCTAATCTACGAGCAGTACTTC,CASAGLIYEQYF
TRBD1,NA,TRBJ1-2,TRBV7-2,TGTGCCAGCAGCTTAAGACAGGGGGAGAACTATGGCTACACCTTC,CASSLRQGENYGYTF
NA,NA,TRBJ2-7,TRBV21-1,TGTGCCAGCAGCAAAGGGACTAGCGGGAGTTTTACCTACGAGCAGTACTTC,CASSKGTSGSFTYEQYF
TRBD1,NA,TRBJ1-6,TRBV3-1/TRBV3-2,TGTGCCAGCAGCCATACAGACAGGGGATCACCCCTCCACTTT,CASSHTDRGSPLHF
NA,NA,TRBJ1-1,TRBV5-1,TGCGCCAGCAGCACGGGCAGGAACACTGAAGCTTTCTTT,CASSTGRNTEAFF
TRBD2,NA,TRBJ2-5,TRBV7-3,TGTGCCAGCAGCTTAGACGGGACTAGCGGCAGAGAGACCCAGTACTTC,CASSLDGTSGRETQYF
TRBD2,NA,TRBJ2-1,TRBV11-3,TGTGCCAGCAGCTTGACGGGAGGGCCGGGGAATGAGCAGTTCTTC,CASSLTGGPGNEQFF
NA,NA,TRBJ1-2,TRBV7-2,TGTGCCAGCAGCTTAGGAGGTTTAGGAAACCTCTTGGGAGGCTACACCTTC,CASSLGGLGNLLGGYTF
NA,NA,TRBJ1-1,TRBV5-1,TGCGCCAGCAGCCCGGACCTCGTAAGGGGACAAGGTGAAGCTTTCTTT,CASSPDLVRGQGEAFF
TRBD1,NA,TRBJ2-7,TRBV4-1,TGCGCCAGCAGCCAATACAGGGGTAGCTCCTACGAGCAGTACTTC,CASSQYRGSSYEQYF
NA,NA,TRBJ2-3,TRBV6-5,TGTGCCAGCAGAAGTTCCATAGGGGCAGATACGCAGTATTTT,CASRSSIGADTQYF
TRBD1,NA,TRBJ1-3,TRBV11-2,TGTGCCAGCAGCGAAGCAGGGGGCGCTGGAAACACCATATATTTT,CASSEAGGAGNTIYF
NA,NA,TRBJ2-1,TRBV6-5,TGTGCCAGCAGTTACTCCGGGATGCCCAATGAGCAGTTCTTC,CASSYSGMPNEQFF
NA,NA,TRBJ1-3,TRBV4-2,TGTGCCAGCAGACCTATCGGGACATCCGGAAACACCATATATTTT,CASRPIGTSGNTIYF
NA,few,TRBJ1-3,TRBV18,TGTGCCAGCTCACCACAAACAGGAGATACTGGAAACACCATATATTTT,CASSPQTGDTGNTIYF
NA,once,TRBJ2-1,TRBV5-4,TGTGCCAGCAGCCAAGATGTGGGTGAGCAGTTCTTC,CASSQDVGEQFF
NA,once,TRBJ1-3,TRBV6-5,TGTGCCAGCAGAGACCGGACCTCTGGAAACACCATATATTTT,CASRDRTSGNTIYF
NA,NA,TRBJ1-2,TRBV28,TGTGCCAGCAGTTCCCTGACCGCAGGCTACACCTTC,CASSSLTAGYTF
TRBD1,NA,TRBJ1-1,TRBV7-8,TGTGCCAGCAGCTTATGGGGACAGGGGGAAGCTTTCTTT,CASSLWGQGEAFF
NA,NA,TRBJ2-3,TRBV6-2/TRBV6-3,TGTGCCAGCAGTTACTCTAAGCGGGACAACACAGATACGCAGTATTTT,CASSYSKRDNTDTQYF
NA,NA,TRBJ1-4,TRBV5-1,TGCGCCAGCAGCCCCACGACCGGACAGAGGGCAACTAATGAAAAACTGTTTTTT,CASSPTTGQRATNEKLFF
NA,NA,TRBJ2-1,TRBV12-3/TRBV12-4,TGTGCCAGCAGTTCCCAAGAGCAGTTCTTC,CASSSQEQFF
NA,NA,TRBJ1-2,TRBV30,TGTGCCTGGGGAAAAGGGACATACTATGGCTACACCTTC,CAWGKGTYYGYTF
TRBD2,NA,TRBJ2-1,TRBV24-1,TGTGCCACCAGCCCGGGAACTAGCGTCTACAATGAGCAGTTCTTC,CATSPGTSVYNEQFF
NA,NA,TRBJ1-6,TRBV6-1,TGTGCCAGCAGTGAAGAGATGGGGACTTCACCCCTCCACTTT,CASSEEMGTSPLHF
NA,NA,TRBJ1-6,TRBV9,TGTGCCAGCAGCCCCCGGGTAGGCTCCTATAATTCACCCCTCCACTTT,CASSPRVGSYNSPLHF
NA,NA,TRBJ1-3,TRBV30,TGTGCCCGCAGAGGGCCCTCTGGAAACACCATATATTTT,CARRGPSGNTIYF
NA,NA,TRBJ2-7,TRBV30,TGTGCCTGGAGTCCTCCGTTGGTGGGCTCCTACGAGCAGTACTTC,CAWSPPLVGSYEQYF
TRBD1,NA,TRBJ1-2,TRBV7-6,TGTGCCAGCAGTCCCTCACTTGACAGGGGGGATGGCTACACCTTC,CASSPSLDRGDGYTF
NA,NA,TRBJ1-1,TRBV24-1,TGTGCCACCAGTGATGGGACCAATGTGGCTGAAGCTTTCTTT,CATSDGTNVAEAFF
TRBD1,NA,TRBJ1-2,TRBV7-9,TGTGCCAGCAGCTCACCTTTGGACAGGGACGGCTACACCTTC,CASSSPLDRDGYTF
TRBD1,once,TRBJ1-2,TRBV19,TGTGCCAGTAGTATCCGGGGACAGGGGATCGGCTACGGCTACACCTTC,CASSIRGQGIGYGYTF
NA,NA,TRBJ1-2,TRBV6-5,TGTGCCAGCACTCAGGGGAACTATGGCTACACCTTC,CASTQGNYGYTF
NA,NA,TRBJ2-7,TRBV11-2,TGTGCCAGCAGTGTACTGGAGTCAGGGCAATCAGGGGAGCAGTACTTC,CASSVLESGQSGEQYF
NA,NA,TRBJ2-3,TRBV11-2,TGTGCCAGCAGCTTAGTCCTGCCAGATACGCAGTATTTT,CASSLVLPDTQYF
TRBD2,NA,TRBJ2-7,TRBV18,TGTGCCAGCTCGGCGGGGGTCCGCTACGAGCAGTACTTC,CASSAGVRYEQYF
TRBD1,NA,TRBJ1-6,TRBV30,TGTGCCTGGAGTTCCGGACAGGGGGTGGATTCACCCCTCCACTTT,CAWSSGQGVDSPLHF
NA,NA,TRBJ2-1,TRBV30,TGTGCCTGGGGTAGGTACAATGAGCAGTTCTTC,CAWGRYNEQFF
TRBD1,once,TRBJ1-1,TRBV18,TGTGCCAGCTCTCCCGGGACAGTGAACACTGAAGCTTTCTTT,CASSPGTVNTEAFF